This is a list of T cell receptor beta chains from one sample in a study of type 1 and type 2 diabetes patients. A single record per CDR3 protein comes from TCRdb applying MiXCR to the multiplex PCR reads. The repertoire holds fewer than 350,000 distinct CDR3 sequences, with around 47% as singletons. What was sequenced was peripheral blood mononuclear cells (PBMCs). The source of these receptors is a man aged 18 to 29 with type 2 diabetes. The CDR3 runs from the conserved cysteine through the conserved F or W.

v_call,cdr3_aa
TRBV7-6,CASSSGQVGETQYF
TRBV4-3,CASSQDRAGVFGYTF
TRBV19,CASMSWGNTEAFF
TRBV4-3,CASSHREGSYEQYF
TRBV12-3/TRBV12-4,CASSPLQGASYEQYF
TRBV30,CAWSPQPDSPLHF
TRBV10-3,CAISVDSTEAFF
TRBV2,CASSEAGTVSYEQFF
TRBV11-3,CASSLVGAWEKLFF
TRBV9,CASSVATSSLYEQYF
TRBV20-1,CSARQLRHAEETQYF
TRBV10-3,CAISDTGVGTEAFF
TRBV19,CASSWSLYNEQFF
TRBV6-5,CASSYSLQLGYTF
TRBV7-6,CASSQSGGGRYEQYF
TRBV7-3,CASSRGQGTYNEQFF
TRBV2,CASNPGDTRSYEQYF
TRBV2,CASKDSAPYEQYF
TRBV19,CASSTQGGETQYF
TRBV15,CATSRDSETQYF
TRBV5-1,CASSWRDSYEQYF
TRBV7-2,CASSPTGQATQYF
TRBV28,CASSGGGSLNEQYF
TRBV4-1,CASSQNNLAGDRNEQYF
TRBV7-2,CASSLVGGGQPQHF
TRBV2,CASTESGANVLTF
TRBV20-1,CSARGENTGELFF
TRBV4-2,CASSLGTGMNYEQYF
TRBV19,CASNDLRNQPQHF